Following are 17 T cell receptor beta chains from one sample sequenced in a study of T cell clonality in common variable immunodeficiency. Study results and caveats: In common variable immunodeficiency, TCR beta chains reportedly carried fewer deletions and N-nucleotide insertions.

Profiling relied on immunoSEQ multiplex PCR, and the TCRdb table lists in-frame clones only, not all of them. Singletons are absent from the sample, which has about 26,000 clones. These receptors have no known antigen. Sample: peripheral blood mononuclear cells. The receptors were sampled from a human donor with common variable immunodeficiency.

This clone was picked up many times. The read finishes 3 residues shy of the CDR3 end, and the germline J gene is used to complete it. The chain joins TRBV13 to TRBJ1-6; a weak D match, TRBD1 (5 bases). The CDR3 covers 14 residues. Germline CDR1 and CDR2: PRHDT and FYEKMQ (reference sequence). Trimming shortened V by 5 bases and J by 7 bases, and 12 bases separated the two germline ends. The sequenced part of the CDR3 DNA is TGTGCCAGCAGCGCACAGGAGGTAAATTCACCC. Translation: CASSAQEVNSP. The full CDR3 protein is CASSAQEVNSPLHF.

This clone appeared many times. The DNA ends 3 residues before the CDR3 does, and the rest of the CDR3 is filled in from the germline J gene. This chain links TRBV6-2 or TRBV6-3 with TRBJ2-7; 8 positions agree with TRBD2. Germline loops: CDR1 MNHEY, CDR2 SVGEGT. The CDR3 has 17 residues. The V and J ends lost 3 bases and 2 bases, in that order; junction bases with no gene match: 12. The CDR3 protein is CASSYPSLAGPPYEQYF. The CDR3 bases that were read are TGTGCCAGCAGTTATCCAAGCCTAGCGGGTCCCCCCTACGAG.

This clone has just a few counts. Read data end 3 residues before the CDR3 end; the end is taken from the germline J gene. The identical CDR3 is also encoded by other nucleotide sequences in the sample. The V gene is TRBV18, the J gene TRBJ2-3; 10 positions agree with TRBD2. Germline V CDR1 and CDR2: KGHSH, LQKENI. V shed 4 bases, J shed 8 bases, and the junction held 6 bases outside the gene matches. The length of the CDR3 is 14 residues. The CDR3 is CASSLPSGGGTQYF. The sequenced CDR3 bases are TGTGCCAGCTCACTCCCTAGCGGGGGTGGTACG.

The CDR3 loop is CASSTDRGEKLFF. Partial CDR3 DNA: TGTGCCAGCAGCACAGACAGGGGTGAAAAA. This chain links TRBV7-2 with TRBJ1-4, with TRBD1 matching over 8 bases. Read coverage stops 3 residues before the CDR3 terminus; the germline J gene supplies the remainder. Trimming took 5 bases from V and 7 from J; bases not matched to a gene: 3. The germline V gene has CDR1 SGHTA and CDR2 FQGNSA. The CDR3 length is 13 residues.

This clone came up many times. The DNA read from the CDR3 is TGTGCCAGCAGGACGACTAGCCCGGATACG. This translates into CASRTTSPDT. The whole CDR3 sequence is CASRTTSPDTQYF. The chain carries TRBV7-9 and TRBJ2-3, with TRBD2 matching over 7 bases. From the germline J gene comes the end of the CDR3, since the read stops 3 residues before it. Germline loops: CDR1 SEHNR, CDR2 FQNEAQ (reference sequence). J lost 6 bases, V lost 6 bases, and 6 bases had no gene match. The CDR3 is 13 residues long.

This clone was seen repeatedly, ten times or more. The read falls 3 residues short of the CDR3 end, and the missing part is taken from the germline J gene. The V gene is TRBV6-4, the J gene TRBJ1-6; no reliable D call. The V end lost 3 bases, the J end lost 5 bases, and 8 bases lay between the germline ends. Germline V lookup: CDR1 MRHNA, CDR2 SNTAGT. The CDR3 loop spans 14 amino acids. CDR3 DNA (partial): TGTGCCAGCAGTGAAGATTCGGATAATTCACCC. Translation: CASSEDSDNSP. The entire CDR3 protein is CASSEDSDNSPLHF.

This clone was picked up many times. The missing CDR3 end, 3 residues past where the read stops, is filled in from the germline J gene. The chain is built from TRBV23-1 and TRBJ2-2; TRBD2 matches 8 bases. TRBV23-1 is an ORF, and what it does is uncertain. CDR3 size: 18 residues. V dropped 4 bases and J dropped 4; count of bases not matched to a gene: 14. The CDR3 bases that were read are TGCGCCAGCAGTCGGCCGTCACGCGGGAGGCGATGCACCGGGGAG. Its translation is CASSRPSRGRRCTGE. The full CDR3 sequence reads CASSRPSRGRRCTGELFF.

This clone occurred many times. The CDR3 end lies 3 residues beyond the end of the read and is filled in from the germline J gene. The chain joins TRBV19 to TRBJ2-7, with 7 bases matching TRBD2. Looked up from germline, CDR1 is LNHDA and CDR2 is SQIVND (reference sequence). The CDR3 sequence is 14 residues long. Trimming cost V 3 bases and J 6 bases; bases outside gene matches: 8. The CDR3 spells CASSMFGGSGEQYF. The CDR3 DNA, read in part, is TGTGCCAGTAGTATGTTCGGCGGGAGTGGCGAG. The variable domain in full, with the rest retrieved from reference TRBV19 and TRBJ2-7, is DGGITQSPKYLFRKEGQNVTLSCEQNLNHDAMYWYRQDPGQGLRLIYYSQIVNDFQKGDIAEGYSVSREKKESFPLTVTSAQKNPTAFYLCASSMFGGSGEQYFGPGTRLTVT.

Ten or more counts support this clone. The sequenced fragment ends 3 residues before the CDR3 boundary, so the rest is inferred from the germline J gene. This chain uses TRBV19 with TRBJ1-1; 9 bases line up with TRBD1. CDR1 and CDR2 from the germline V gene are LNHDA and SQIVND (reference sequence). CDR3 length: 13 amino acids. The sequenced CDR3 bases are TGTGCCAGTAGTAAGGGACAGGGAGTGGGA. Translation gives CASSKGQGVG. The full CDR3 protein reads CASSKGQGVGAFF. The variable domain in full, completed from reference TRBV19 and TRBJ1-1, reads DGGITQSPKYLFRKEGQNVTLSCEQNLNHDAMYWYRQDPGQGLRLIYYSQIVNDFQKGDIAEGYSVSREKKESFPLTVTSAQKNPTAFYLCASSKGQGVGAFFGQGTRLTVV.

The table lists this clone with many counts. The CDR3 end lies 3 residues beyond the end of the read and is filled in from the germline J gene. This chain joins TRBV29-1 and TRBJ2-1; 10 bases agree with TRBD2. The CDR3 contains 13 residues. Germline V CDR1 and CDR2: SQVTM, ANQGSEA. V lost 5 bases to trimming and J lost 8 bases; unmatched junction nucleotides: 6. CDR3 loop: CSVFSGRSDEQFF. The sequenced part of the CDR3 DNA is TGCAGCGTTTTTAGCGGGAGGTCGGATGAG.

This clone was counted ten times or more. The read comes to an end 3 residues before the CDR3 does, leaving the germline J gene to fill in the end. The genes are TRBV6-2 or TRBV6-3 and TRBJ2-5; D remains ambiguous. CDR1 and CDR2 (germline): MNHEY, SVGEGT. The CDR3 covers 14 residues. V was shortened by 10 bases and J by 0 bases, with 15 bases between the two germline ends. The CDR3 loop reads CATSRSPHQETQYF. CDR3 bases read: TGTGCCACCTCGCGATCCCCTCACCAAGAGACC.

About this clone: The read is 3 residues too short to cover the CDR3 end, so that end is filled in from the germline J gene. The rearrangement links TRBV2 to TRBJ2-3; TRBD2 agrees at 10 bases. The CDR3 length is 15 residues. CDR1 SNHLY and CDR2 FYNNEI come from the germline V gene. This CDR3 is CASSKGLAGARPQYF. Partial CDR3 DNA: TGTGCCAGCAGTAAGGGCCTAGCGGGAGCTCGTCCG.

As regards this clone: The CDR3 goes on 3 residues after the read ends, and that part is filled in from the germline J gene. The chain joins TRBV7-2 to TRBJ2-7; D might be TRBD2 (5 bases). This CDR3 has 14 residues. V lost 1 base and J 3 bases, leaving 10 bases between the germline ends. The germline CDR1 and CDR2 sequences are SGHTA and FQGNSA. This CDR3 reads CASSLVVRGYEQYF. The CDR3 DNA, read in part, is TGTGCCAGCAGCTTAGTGGTACGGGGCTACGAG.

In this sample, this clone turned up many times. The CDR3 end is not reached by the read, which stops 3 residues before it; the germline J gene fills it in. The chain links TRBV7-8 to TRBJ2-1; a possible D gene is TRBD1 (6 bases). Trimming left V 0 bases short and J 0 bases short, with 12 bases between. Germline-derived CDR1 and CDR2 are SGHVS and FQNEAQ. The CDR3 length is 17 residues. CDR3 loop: CASSLAGHLISYNEQFF. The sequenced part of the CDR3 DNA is TGTGCCAGCAGCTTAGCGGGACATCTCATCTCCTACAATGAG.

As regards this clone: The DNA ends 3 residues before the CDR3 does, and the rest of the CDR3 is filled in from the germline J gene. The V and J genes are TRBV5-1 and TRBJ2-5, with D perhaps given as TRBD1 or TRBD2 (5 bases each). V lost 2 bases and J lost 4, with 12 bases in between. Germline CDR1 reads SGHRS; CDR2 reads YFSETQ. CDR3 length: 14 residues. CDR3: CASSLEGNRETQYF. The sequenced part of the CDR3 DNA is TGCGCCAGCAGCTTAGAGGGGAATCGAGAGACC.

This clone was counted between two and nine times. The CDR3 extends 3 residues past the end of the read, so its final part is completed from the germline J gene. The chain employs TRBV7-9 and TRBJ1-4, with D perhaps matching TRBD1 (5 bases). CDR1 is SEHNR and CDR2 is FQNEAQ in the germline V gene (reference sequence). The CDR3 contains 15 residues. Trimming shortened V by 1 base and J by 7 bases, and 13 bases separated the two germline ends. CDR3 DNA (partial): TGTGCCAGCAGCTTAGGGGGCGGCCGGGCTGAAAAA. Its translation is CASSLGGGRAEK. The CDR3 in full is CASSLGGGRAEKLFF.

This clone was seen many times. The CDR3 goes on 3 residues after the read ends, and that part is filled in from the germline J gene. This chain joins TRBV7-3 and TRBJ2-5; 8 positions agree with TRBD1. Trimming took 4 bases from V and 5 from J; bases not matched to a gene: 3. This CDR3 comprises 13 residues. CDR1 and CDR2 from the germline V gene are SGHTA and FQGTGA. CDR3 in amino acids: CASSSRGRETQYF. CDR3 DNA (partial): TGTGCCAGCAGCTCCAGGGGGCGGGAGACC.